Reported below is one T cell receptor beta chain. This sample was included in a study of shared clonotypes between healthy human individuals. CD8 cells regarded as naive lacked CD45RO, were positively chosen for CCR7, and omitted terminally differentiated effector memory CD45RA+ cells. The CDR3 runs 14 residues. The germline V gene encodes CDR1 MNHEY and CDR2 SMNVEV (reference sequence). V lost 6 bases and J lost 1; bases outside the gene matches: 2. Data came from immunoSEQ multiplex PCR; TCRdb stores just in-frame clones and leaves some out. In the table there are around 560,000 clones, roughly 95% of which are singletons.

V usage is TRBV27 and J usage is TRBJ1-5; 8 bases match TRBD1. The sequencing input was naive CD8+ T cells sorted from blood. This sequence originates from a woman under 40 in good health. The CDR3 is CASRTGASNQPQHF. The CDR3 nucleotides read TGTGCCAGCAGGACAGGGGCAAGCAATCAGCCCCAGCATTTT.